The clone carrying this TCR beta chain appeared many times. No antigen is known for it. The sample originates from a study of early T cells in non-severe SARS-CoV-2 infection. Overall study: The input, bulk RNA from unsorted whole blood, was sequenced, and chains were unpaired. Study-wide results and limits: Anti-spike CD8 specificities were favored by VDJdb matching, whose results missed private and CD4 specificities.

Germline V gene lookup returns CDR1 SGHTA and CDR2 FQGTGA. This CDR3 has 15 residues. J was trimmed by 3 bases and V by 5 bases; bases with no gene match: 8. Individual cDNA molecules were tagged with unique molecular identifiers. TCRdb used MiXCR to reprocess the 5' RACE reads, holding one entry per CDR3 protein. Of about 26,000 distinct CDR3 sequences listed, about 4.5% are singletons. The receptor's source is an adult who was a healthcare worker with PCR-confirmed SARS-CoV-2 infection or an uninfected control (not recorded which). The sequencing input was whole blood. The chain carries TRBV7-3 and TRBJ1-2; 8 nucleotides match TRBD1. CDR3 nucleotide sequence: TGTGCCAGCAGCGCAGGGACAGGAGAAGACTATGGCTACACCTTC. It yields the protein CASSAGTGEDYGYTF.